This entry concerns a single T cell receptor beta chain. V lost 5 bases, J lost 4 bases, and 20 bases lay in between. Germline loops: CDR1 SGHVS, CDR2 FNYEAQ. This CDR3 contains 16 residues. The data are from a study of shared clonotypes between healthy human individuals. Terminally differentiated effector memory CD45RA+ cells were excluded from the naive CD8 cells, which were CD45RO-negative and positively selected for CCR7. The protocol was immunoSEQ multiplex PCR, while the TCRdb copy is restricted to in-frame clones and leaves out a portion. The sample yields around 2.1 million clones, just over 90% seen once.

Sequenced material: naive CD8+ T cells from PBMCs. This receptor was identified in a man aged 18 to 30 in good health. Some clones in this sample may be carry-over from other donors' samples. The V and J genes are TRBV7-6 and TRBJ2-5, with D perhaps TRBD1 or TRBD2 (8 bases each). In DNA, the CDR3 is TGTGCCAGCAGCCGAGACCAGGGGGCGGGAGGAGAGACCCAGTACTTC. It is translated as CASSRDQGAGGETQYF.